A selection of T cell receptor beta chains follows, all from one sample in a study of T cells in Graves' hyperthyroidism and ophthalmopathy. TCRdb recomputed calls from the multiplex PCR reads with MiXCR, one row per CDR3 protein. The data hold approximately 480,000 distinct CDR3 sequences, with around 20% observed a single time. The sample taken for sequencing was blood. Source of these receptors: a man younger than 35 with Graves' hyperthyroidism. Both conserved end residues are part of each CDR3. Fields, in order: D gene, J gene, CDR3 length, V gene, clone size, CDR3 DNA, CDR3 protein. The D gene is left open where the match is weak. Not every row has a clone size; where given, it reads once, few, many or a size class.

D gene: -
J gene: TRBJ2-5
CDR3 length: 14
V gene: TRBV4-1
clone size: few
CDR3 DNA: TGCGCCAGCAGCCAAGTTCCGGGATGGGAGACCCAGTACTTC
CDR3 protein: CASSQVPGWETQYF

D gene: -
J gene: TRBJ1-5
CDR3 length: 13
V gene: TRBV7-8
clone size: -
CDR3 DNA: TGTGCCAGCAGCAAACATAGCAATCAGCCCCAGCATTTT
CDR3 protein: CASSKHSNQPQHF

D gene: TRBD2
J gene: TRBJ2-7
CDR3 length: 12
V gene: TRBV3-1
clone size: -
CDR3 DNA: TGTGCCAGCAGTCGACTAGCAGCCGAGCAGTACTTC
CDR3 protein: CASSRLAAEQYF

D gene: -
J gene: TRBJ2-7
CDR3 length: 14
V gene: TRBV6-5
clone size: -
CDR3 DNA: TGTGCCAGCAGTCTCGAATACCGCCGAGGTGAGCAGTACTTC
CDR3 protein: CASSLEYRRGEQYF

D gene: -
J gene: TRBJ1-1
CDR3 length: 13
V gene: TRBV7-9
clone size: many
CDR3 DNA: TGTGCCAGCAGCCCCCAACACGGGGGTGAAGCTTTCTTT
CDR3 protein: CASSPQHGGEAFF

D gene: TRBD1
J gene: TRBJ2-7
CDR3 length: 14
V gene: TRBV6-1
clone size: -
CDR3 DNA: TGTGCCAGCAGTCCTGACAGGGGTCAGTACGAGCAGTACTTC
CDR3 protein: CASSPDRGQYEQYF

D gene: TRBD1
J gene: TRBJ2-7
CDR3 length: 16
V gene: TRBV5-1
clone size: many
CDR3 DNA: TGCGCCAGCAGCCGGGCAGGGGGCCAAAGATCCTACGAGCAGTACTTC
CDR3 protein: CASSRAGGQRSYEQYF

D gene: -
J gene: TRBJ1-5
CDR3 length: 14
V gene: TRBV20-1
clone size: many
CDR3 DNA: TGCAGTGCTAGAGCCTCGATCCTCGCTCAGCCCCAGCATTTT
CDR3 protein: CSARASILAQPQHF

D gene: -
J gene: TRBJ1-1
CDR3 length: 11
V gene: TRBV6-1
clone size: -
CDR3 DNA: TGTGCCAGCGGGGGGTTCGCTGAAGCTTTCTTT
CDR3 protein: CASGGFAEAFF

D gene: TRBD1
J gene: TRBJ2-7
CDR3 length: 12
V gene: TRBV7-9
clone size: many
CDR3 DNA: TGTGCCAGCAGCCAGACAGGGATCGAGCAGTACTTC
CDR3 protein: CASSQTGIEQYF

D gene: TRBD1
J gene: TRBJ1-1
CDR3 length: 16
V gene: TRBV5-4
clone size: -
CDR3 DNA: TGTGCCAGCAGCTTCGGACAGGTCCAACGGGGCACTGAAGCTTTCTTT
CDR3 protein: CASSFGQVQRGTEAFF

D gene: TRBD1
J gene: TRBJ1-2
CDR3 length: 14
V gene: TRBV12-3/TRBV12-4
clone size: few
CDR3 DNA: TGTGCCAGCAGTTTAGCGACGGCAGGGGGCGGCTACACCTTC
CDR3 protein: CASSLATAGGGYTF

D gene: -
J gene: TRBJ2-7
CDR3 length: 16
V gene: TRBV14
clone size: -
CDR3 DNA: TGTGCCAGCAGCCAAGATAAGGTGAAGGGTGGGGACGAGCAGTACTTC
CDR3 protein: CASSQDKVKGGDEQYF

D gene: -
J gene: TRBJ1-5
CDR3 length: 14
V gene: TRBV6-5
clone size: many
CDR3 DNA: TGTGCCAGCAGTCCCCAGGGGTTTGGTCAGCCCCAGCATTTT
CDR3 protein: CASSPQGFGQPQHF

D gene: -
J gene: TRBJ1-5
CDR3 length: 15
V gene: TRBV19
clone size: -
CDR3 DNA: TGTGCCAGTAGTATCATTTCGGGGTGGAATCAGCCCCAGCATTTT
CDR3 protein: CASSIISGWNQPQHF

D gene: -
J gene: TRBJ1-5
CDR3 length: 11
V gene: TRBV12-3/TRBV12-4
clone size: many
CDR3 DNA: TGTGCCAGCAGCCCGTATCAGCCCCAGCATTTT
CDR3 protein: CASSPYQPQHF

D gene: -
J gene: TRBJ2-5
CDR3 length: 13
V gene: TRBV20-1
clone size: -
CDR3 DNA: TGCAGTGCTAGAGCCCGGATGGGTGAGACCCAGTACTTC
CDR3 protein: CSARARMGETQYF

D gene: -
J gene: TRBJ1-5
CDR3 length: 17
V gene: TRBV24-1
clone size: many
CDR3 DNA: TGTGCCACCAGTGATGCCAGTCCGGGGATTAGCAATCAGCCCCAGCATTTT
CDR3 protein: CATSDASPGISNQPQHF

D gene: TRBD1
J gene: TRBJ2-2
CDR3 length: 16
V gene: TRBV19
clone size: -
CDR3 DNA: TGTGCCAGTAGTAGGCGGACAGGGCGTGAAACCGGGGAGCTGTTTTTT
CDR3 protein: CASSRRTGRETGELFF

D gene: -
J gene: TRBJ2-5
CDR3 length: 14
V gene: TRBV5-1
clone size: few
CDR3 DNA: TGCGCCAGCAGCTACGGGACCACGATGGAGACCCAGTACTTC
CDR3 protein: CASSYGTTMETQYF

D gene: -
J gene: TRBJ1-1
CDR3 length: 14
V gene: TRBV19
clone size: -
CDR3 DNA: TGTGCCAGTAGTCCCGCATTAAACAGCCCTGAAGCTTTCTTT
CDR3 protein: CASSPALNSPEAFF

D gene: -
J gene: TRBJ1-3
CDR3 length: 15
V gene: TRBV6-1
clone size: many
CDR3 DNA: TGTGCCAGCAGTGGGACCAGAGCACCTGGAAACACCATATATTTT
CDR3 protein: CASSGTRAPGNTIYF

D gene: TRBD2
J gene: TRBJ2-2
CDR3 length: 20
V gene: TRBV4-1
clone size: few
CDR3 DNA: TGCGCCAGCAGCCAAGATGTCTTCAAACGGCGGGGGGATCACACCGGGGAGCTGTTTTTT
CDR3 protein: CASSQDVFKRRGDHTGELFF

D gene: TRBD1
J gene: TRBJ1-1
CDR3 length: 16
V gene: TRBV10-2
clone size: -
CDR3 DNA: TGCGCCAGCAGTGAGTCTGCAGGGGGAGGGCACACTGAAGCTTTCTTT
CDR3 protein: CASSESAGGGHTEAFF

D gene: -
J gene: TRBJ1-1
CDR3 length: 11
V gene: TRBV11-2
clone size: many
CDR3 DNA: TGTGCCAGCAGCTTAGGGGATGAAGCTTTCTTT
CDR3 protein: CASSLGDEAFF

D gene: -
J gene: TRBJ2-5
CDR3 length: 13
V gene: TRBV20-1
clone size: many
CDR3 DNA: TGCAGTGCTAGAGCTGCAGGGGAGGGGACCCAGTACTTC
CDR3 protein: CSARAAGEGTQYF

D gene: -
J gene: TRBJ1-5
CDR3 length: 14
V gene: TRBV27
clone size: many
CDR3 DNA: TGTGCCAGCAGTCTGCAGGGAAGCAATCAGCCCCAGCATTTT
CDR3 protein: CASSLQGSNQPQHF

D gene: -
J gene: TRBJ2-7
CDR3 length: 14
V gene: TRBV6-5
clone size: many
CDR3 DNA: TGTGCCAGCAGTTACGACTCAGTCCGGGCCGAGCAGTACTTC
CDR3 protein: CASSYDSVRAEQYF

D gene: -
J gene: TRBJ2-7
CDR3 length: 13
V gene: TRBV28
clone size: many
CDR3 DNA: TGTGCCTCCGGGGGAGGGGGGGCCTACGAGCAGTACTTC
CDR3 protein: CASGGGGAYEQYF

D gene: TRBD1
J gene: TRBJ2-7
CDR3 length: 13
V gene: TRBV6-1
clone size: few
CDR3 DNA: TGTGCCAGCAGTCGGACAGGGGGCGCAGAGCAGTACTTC
CDR3 protein: CASSRTGGAEQYF

D gene: -
J gene: TRBJ2-5
CDR3 length: 15
V gene: TRBV2
clone size: -
CDR3 DNA: TGTGCCAGCAGGGTCCGGGGAGGCCGGCGAGAGACCCAGTACTTC
CDR3 protein: CASRVRGGRRETQYF